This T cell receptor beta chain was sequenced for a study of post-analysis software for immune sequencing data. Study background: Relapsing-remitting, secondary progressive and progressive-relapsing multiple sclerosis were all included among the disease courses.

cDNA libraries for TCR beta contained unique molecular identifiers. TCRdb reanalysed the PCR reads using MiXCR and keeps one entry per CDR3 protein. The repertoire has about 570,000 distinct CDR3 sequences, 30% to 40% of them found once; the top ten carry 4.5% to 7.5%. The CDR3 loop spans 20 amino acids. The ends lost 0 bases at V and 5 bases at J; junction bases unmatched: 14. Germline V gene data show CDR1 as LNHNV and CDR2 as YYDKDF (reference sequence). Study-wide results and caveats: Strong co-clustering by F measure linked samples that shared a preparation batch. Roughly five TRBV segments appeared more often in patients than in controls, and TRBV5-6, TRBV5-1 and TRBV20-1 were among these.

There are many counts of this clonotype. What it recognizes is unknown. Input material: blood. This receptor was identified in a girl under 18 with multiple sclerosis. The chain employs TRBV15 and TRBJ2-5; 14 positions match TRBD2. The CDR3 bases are TGTGCCACCAGCAGAGATCGGACTAGCGGGGGGCCCGTTTCTTCTGAGACCCAGTACTTC. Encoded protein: CATSRDRTSGGPVSSETQYF.